The rows below give T cell receptor beta chains drawn from one sample of a study of blood T cell repertoires in COVID-19. The repertoire was sequenced with immunoSEQ multiplex PCR; TCRdb's copy has only in-frame clones and lacks some. Here the sample spans about 60,000 clones, around four fifths being singletons. Sequencing used peripheral blood. The receptors originated from a man in his 60s with acute or convalescent COVID-19. The CDR3 runs from the conserved cysteine through the conserved F or W. Each record gives: J gene, D gene, V gene, clone size, CDR3 DNA, CDR3 protein. D genes are given only for firm matches. A row's size may be missing; if present it is once, few, many or a size class.

TRBJ1-4 TRBD1 TRBV29-1 . TGCAGCGTCCGTCTCAGGGGGGAAGGTGAAAAACTGTTTTTT CSVRLRGEGEKLFF
TRBJ2-1 . TRBV5-8 . TGTGCCAGCAGCTTGGTGGACAGACCTGGGCAGTTCTTC CASSLVDRPGQFF
TRBJ1-1 TRBD1 TRBV5-1 once TGCGCCAGCAGCCTAGGGGGCTCTGACACTGAAGCTTTCTTT CASSLGGSDTEAFF
TRBJ1-1 . TRBV15 few TGTGCCACCAGCAGAGATCAGGGGAACACTGAAGCTTTCTTT CATSRDQGNTEAFF
TRBJ1-2 . TRBV6-6 . TGTGCCAGCAGTTACCTGGGGCATAACTATGGCTACACCTTC CASSYLGHNYGYTF
TRBJ1-3 . TRBV4-1 few TGCGCCAGCAGCCAAGGTCCGGGAAACACCATATATTTT CASSQGPGNTIYF
TRBJ2-7 . TRBV6-2/TRBV6-3 . TGTGCCGGCAGTGACCGGGGTGGGCGGAGCTCCTACGAGCAGTACTTC CAGSDRGGRSSYEQYF
TRBJ1-3 . TRBV7-9 . TGTGCCAGCAGCGCAGGGTTCTCTGGAAACACCATATATTTT CASSAGFSGNTIYF
TRBJ2-7 . TRBV5-1 . TGCGCCAGCAGCTTGGCCGGGTATGAGGGCGAGCAGTACTTC CASSLAGYEGEQYF
TRBJ2-1 TRBD1 TRBV11-3 few TGTGCCAGCAGCTTCGGGGACAGCTCCTACAATGAGCAGTTCTTC CASSFGDSSYNEQFF
TRBJ2-7 . TRBV6-5 once TGTGCCAGCAGCCTACGCCCCGGGGAGACATACGAGCAGTACTTC CASSLRPGETYEQYF
TRBJ2-1 . TRBV20-1 . TGCAGTGCTTTAGACAATGAGCAGTTCTTC CSALDNEQFF
TRBJ1-2 . TRBV12-5 . TGTGCTAGTGGTTTGGTACCCCTGCGACAGGTCCCCTATGGCTACACCTTC CASGLVPLRQVPYGYTF
TRBJ1-1 TRBD1 TRBV4-1 . TGCGCCAGCAGCCACCGAGGGGGCTCTGAAGCTTTCTTT CASSHRGGSEAFF
TRBJ1-2 TRBD1 TRBV5-5 . TGTGCCAGCAGCTTGGATGCCAGGGGGATCGAGGGCTACACCTTC CASSLDARGIEGYTF
TRBJ1-1 TRBD1 TRBV6-5 . TGTGCCAGCAGTTTGACAGGGGGAGGTTTGAACACTGAAGCTTTCTTT CASSLTGGGLNTEAFF
TRBJ2-7 TRBD1 TRBV5-1 . TGCGCCAGCAGCTCGGGACAGCTCCTTCAATCGTACGAGCAGTACTTC CASSSGQLLQSYEQYF
TRBJ1-3 . TRBV6-5 once TGTGCCAGCAGTTACCAGGGCAGGGCGAGAAACACCATATATTTT CASSYQGRARNTIYF
TRBJ1-1 . TRBV12-5 . TGTGCTAGTGGTTCCTCCCTTCCCGGCACTGAAGCTTTCTTT CASGSSLPGTEAFF
TRBJ1-2 . TRBV21-1 . TGTGCCAGCAGCAAACCTCAGGGAATAAACTATGGCTACACCTTC CASSKPQGINYGYTF
TRBJ2-5 TRBD1 TRBV9 . TGTGCCAGCAGCCCTCGACAGGGGGCCCAAGAGACCCAGTACTTC CASSPRQGAQETQYF
TRBJ2-2 . TRBV4-1 . TGCGCCAGCAGCCCCGGAAGGCCGGGAGACACCGGGGAGCTGTTTTTT CASSPGRPGDTGELFF
TRBJ1-1 TRBD1 TRBV13 . TGTGCCAGCACCCTGGGACAGCGAAACACTGAAGCTTTCTTT CASTLGQRNTEAFF
TRBJ2-5 . TRBV2 . TGTGCCAGCAGTCCTCCAATGGGGATTGACAGGAACCAAGAGACCCAGTACTTC CASSPPMGIDRNQETQYF
TRBJ2-3 TRBD1 TRBV19 . TGTGCCAGTAGTATGGGACAGGGAGTGACAGATACGCAGTATTTT CASSMGQGVTDTQYF
TRBJ2-6 . TRBV15 . TGTGCCACCAGGGTCTTGACAGGTTCTTCCTCTGGGGCCAACGTCCTGACTTTC CATRVLTGSSSGANVLTF
TRBJ2-2 . TRBV5-4 once TGTGCCAGCAGCTTTTCGGGGGTGAACACCGGGGAGCTGTTTTTT CASSFSGVNTGELFF
TRBJ1-2 TRBD1 TRBV28 . TGTGCCAGCACAATCGTCGGGGGACAGCGTGGCTACACCTTC CASTIVGGQRGYTF
TRBJ2-1 . TRBV5-8 . TGTGCCAGCAGCTTTGGTTGGGGAGACAATGAGCAGTTCTTC CASSFGWGDNEQFF
TRBJ1-2 . TRBV27 . TGTGCCAGCAGACCATCTACCAGGCAAGCCCATGGCTACACCTTC CASRPSTRQAHGYTF
TRBJ2-7 . TRBV7-8 . TGTGCCAGCAGCTTAGGGAGGGAGGCCTACGAGCAGTACTTC CASSLGREAYEQYF
TRBJ2-1 TRBD2 TRBV28 once TGTGCCAGCACCCTACGGAGCGGCGGGGGGTGGAATGAGCAGTTCTTC CASTLRSGGGWNEQFF